This T cell receptor (beta chain) was retrieved from a study of T cells in Graves' hyperthyroidism and ophthalmopathy. The wider study: Peripheral blood samples were taken at initial diagnosis, prior to any treatment.

This CDR3 comprises 16 residues. CDR1 is KGHSH, CDR2 LQKENI, per germline. V lost 3 bases and J 2 bases, leaving 14 bases between the germline ends. Patients were excluded because of uncontrolled infection, other autoimmune disease, pregnancy or lactation. Study-level results: Within blood appeared most thyroid clonotypes that had expanded above 0.001.

This clonotype came up many times. The antigen remains undetermined. Amplification yielded TCR beta CDR3 regions, with RNA transcripts as the source. HTBI primers were the set used in a first-round RT-PCR of the TCR CDR3. One entry per CDR3 protein, called by TCRdb with MiXCR from the multiplex PCR reads. The sample includes roughly 380,000 distinct CDR3 sequences, approximately 12% of them seen just once. The source material was blood. The chain employs TRBV18 and TRBJ1-5; D gene uncertain. The TCR sequence derives from a man aged 25 to 45 with Graves' hyperthyroidism that later progressed to Graves' ophthalmopathy. The CDR3 bases are TGTGCCAGCTCACCTTCTTGGTCTAATGGCAATCAGCCCCAGCATTTT. Amino acid sequence: CASSPSWSNGNQPQHF.